A single sample gave rise to the 10 T cell receptor beta chains below, sequenced in a study of T cell changes during pregnancy in multiple sclerosis. Libraries were prepared by immunoSEQ multiplex PCR; TCRdb keeps only in-frame clonotypes and omits some of them. In the table there are about 71,000 clones, over 85% of which are singletons. Source: peripheral blood, taken in the third trimester of pregnancy. These receptors were collected from a female donor with multiple sclerosis, enrolled in a pregnancy study.

This sequence joins TRBV29-1 and TRBJ2-2, with 7 bases identical to TRBD1. The CDR3 has 14 amino acids. With 5 bases clipped from V and 0 bases from J, the junction kept 3 bases outside the gene matches. Germline V CDR1 and CDR2: SQVTM, ANQGSEA. CDR3 in amino acids: CSVQGQTNTGELFF. The DNA for the CDR3 is TGCAGCGTTCAGGGACAGACGAACACCGGGGAGCTGTTTTTT.

The rearrangement links TRBV4-3 to TRBJ2-1; TRBD1 is a possible D gene (7 bases). V was trimmed by 1 base and J by 9 bases, leaving 13 bases between them. The CDR3 runs 14 residues. Germline V gives CDR1 LGHNA, CDR2 YSLEER. In DNA form, the CDR3 reads TGCGCCAGCAGCCAAGTTGGGCGGGACAGTGAGCAGTTCTTC. Its protein product is CASSQVGRDSEQFF.

The genes are TRBV28 and TRBJ1-4; TRBD1 matches 9 bases. V was pared by 5 bases and J by 10 bases, with 14 bases of the junction left unmatched. Germline values: CDR1 MDHEN, CDR2 SYDVKM. There are 16 residues in the CDR3. This CDR3 reads CASSQPTGGDLGKLFF. CDR3 in DNA: TGTGCCAGCAGTCAACCGACAGGGGGGGATCTGGGAAAACTGTTTTTT.

This rearrangement joins TRBV9 to TRBJ2-7; 12 bases line up with TRBD2. The CDR3 is 15 amino acids. Trimming removed 4 bases from V and 4 bases from J; junction bases left unmatched: 6. Per the germline V gene, CDR1 is SGDLS and CDR2 is YYNGEE. As DNA, the CDR3 is TGTGCCAGCAGCCCCCGACTAGCGGGAGTTTACGAGCAGTACTTC. Translation gives CASSPRLAGVYEQYF.

CDR3 bases: TGTGCCAGCAGCTCTCCGGGACAGGGGCTCCAAGAGACCCAGTACTTC. Residues: CASSSPGQGLQETQYF. The chain uses TRBV7-6 and TRBJ2-5; 10 bases are a match to TRBD1. J lost 1 base, V lost 4 bases, and 6 bases had no gene match. From germline, CDR1 is SGHVS and CDR2 FNYEAQ. There are 16 residues in the CDR3.

The chain links TRBV5-1 to TRBJ2-1; 10 nucleotides agree with TRBD2. V gave up 0 bases and J gave up 7 bases; unmatched junction bases: 13. The CDR3 length is 18 residues. The germline gives CDR1 SGHRS, CDR2 YFSETQ. CDR3 in DNA: TGCGCCAGCAGCTTGGTCCCTAGCGGGAGCCAGGGTTGGAATGAGCAGTTCTTC. Its translation: CASSLVPSGSQGWNEQFF.

This clone was detected once. CDR3 sequence: CASSRKTGTDTQYF. Here the CDR3 DNA reads TGCGCCAGCAGTAGAAAAACCGGCACAGATACGCAGTATTTT. The V call is TRBV5-1, the J call TRBJ2-3; D ambiguous. CDR1 and CDR2 from the germline V gene are SGHRS and YFSETQ. This CDR3 has 14 amino acids. The V gene lost 5 bases and the J gene lost 1 base, with 11 bases spanning the gap. Complete variable domain (other parts from reference TRBV5-1 and TRBJ2-3): KAGVTQTPRYLIKTRGQQVTLSCSPISGHRSVSWYQQTPGQGLQFLFEYFSETQRNKGNFPGRFSGRQFSNSRSEMNVSTLELGDSALYLCASSRKTGTDTQYFGPGTRLTVL.

The V call is TRBV19, the J call TRBJ1-5; no definite D call. Germline V lookup: CDR1 LNHDA, CDR2 SQIVND (reference sequence). V lost 3 bases and J lost 4, with 10 bases in between. CDR3 size: 14 residues. CDR3 in DNA: TGTGCCAGTAGTATTGAGGGTCTTAATCAGCCCCAGCATTTT. Amino acids: CASSIEGLNQPQHF.

The chain has TRBV27 and TRBJ1-2, with a weak D call TRBD1 (5 bases). This CDR3 has 14 amino acids. CDR1 is MNHEY and CDR2 is SMNVEV in the germline V gene (reference sequence). Trimming pared 5 bases from V and 6 bases from J, leaving 16 bases between. This CDR3 is CASSPGGGRHGYTF. CDR3 in DNA: TGTGCCAGCAGTCCCGGGGGAGGGAGGCATGGCTACACCTTC.

J is TRBJ2-1 and V is TRBV18, with TRBD2 identical over 15 bases. Per the germline V gene, CDR1 is KGHSH and CDR2 is LQKENI. With V trimmed by 3 bases and J by 4 bases, 7 bases remained unmatched. The CDR3 sequence is 18 residues long. CDR3 sequence reads: CASSPPGLAGGTYNEQFF. The CDR3 DNA is TGTGCCAGCTCACCTCCGGGACTAGCGGGAGGTACTTACAATGAGCAGTTCTTC.